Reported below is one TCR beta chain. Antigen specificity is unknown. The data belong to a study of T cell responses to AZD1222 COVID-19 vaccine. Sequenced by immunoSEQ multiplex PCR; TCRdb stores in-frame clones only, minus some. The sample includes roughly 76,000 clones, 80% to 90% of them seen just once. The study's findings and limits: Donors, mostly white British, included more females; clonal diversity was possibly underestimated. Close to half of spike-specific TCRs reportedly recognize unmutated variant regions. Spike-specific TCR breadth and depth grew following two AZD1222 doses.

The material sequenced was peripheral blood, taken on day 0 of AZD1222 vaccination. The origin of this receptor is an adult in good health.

The CDR3 is CATSRVNTEAFF. Written as DNA, the CDR3 is TGTGCCACCAGCAGGGTGAACACTGAAGCTTTCTTT. This chain joins TRBV15 and TRBJ1-1; D not certain. Trimming removed 3 bases from V and 0 bases from J, with 2 bases in between. The germline gives CDR1 LNHNV, CDR2 YYDKDF (reference sequence). This CDR3 region has 12 residues. The variable domain in full, with the rest retrieved from reference TRBV15 and TRBJ1-1, is DAMVIQNPRYQVTQFGKPVTLSCSQTLNHNVMYWYQQKSSQAPKLLFHYYDKDFNNEADTPDNFQSRRPNTSFCFLDIRSPGLGDTAMYLCATSRVNTEAFFGQGTRLTVV.